Each of the 3 T cell receptor beta chains below was sequenced from the same sample in a study of cytomegalovirus exposure and HLA in healthy donors. A multiplex PCR was run with 60 Vbeta primers and 13 Jbeta primers. Some clones are missing from TCRdb's copy, which holds only in-frame ones; the method was immunoSEQ multiplex PCR. The top ten hold roughly 4% of the sample, which has 150,000 to 160,000 clones, roughly 80% seen once. The sequenced material came from PBMCs. These receptors all come from a woman aged 35 to 49 in good health and CMV-seronegative.

V gene TRBV28 combines with J gene TRBJ1-2; no clear D. Per germline, CDR1 MDHEN and CDR2 SYDVKM. Between the trimmed V and J ends, which lost 1 base and 4 bases, there was a span of 10 bases. The CDR3 runs 14 residues. CDR3 in DNA: TGTGCCAGCAGTTTATTCCCGAACAGCTATGGCTACACCTTC. It encodes CASSLFPNSYGYTF.

For the CDR3, the DNA is TGCAGCGTCCTCGGAGGGATGAGCCCCCTCGAGTCCTACAATGAGCAGTTCTTC. Translating it yields CSVLGGMSPLESYNEQFF. V usage is TRBV29-1 and J usage is TRBJ2-1; the D gene is possibly TRBD2 (6 bases). Germline loops: CDR1 SQVTM, CDR2 ANQGSEA. The CDR3 contains 18 residues. V dropped 6 bases and J dropped 1 base, with 25 bases sitting between them.

This chain connects TRBV6-5 to TRBJ1-2; the D is unclear. The V end lost 5 bases, the J end lost 0 bases, and 10 bases lay between the germline ends. The CDR3 is made up of 14 amino acids. CDR1 is MNHEY, CDR2 SVGAGI, per germline. The CDR3 region has the DNA TGTGCCAGCAGTCCCTCATTAGCTAACTATGGCTACACCTTC. It codes for CASSPSLANYGYTF.